Sequencing of this T cell receptor (beta chain) was carried out in a study of shared clonotypes between healthy human individuals. Study-wide context: The people who gave samples were a couple of women and a few men aged 18 to 49. Per donor, three plates held CD4 naive cells, three held CD4 memory, two held CD8 naive and one held CD8 memory. General study points: Although depth was large, rarefaction showed that sequencing of the sorted subsets was incomplete.

Running of the assay took place at deep level. Data came from immunoSEQ multiplex PCR; TCRdb stores just in-frame clones and leaves some out. The sample gives a few million clones, more than 80% of which show up once; about 0.39% is in the top ten. On this clone: The antigen is not known.

V was cut by 5 bases and J by 7 bases, with 15 bases left in between. Germline loops: CDR1 GTSNPN, CDR2 SVGIG (reference sequence). CDR3 length: 13 residues. The source of this sequence is a man aged 18 to 29 in good health. Some clones in this sample may be carry-over from other donors' samples. The rearrangement uses TRBV30 and TRBJ1-5, with D possibly being TRBD1 (6 bases). Sequencing used naive CD4+ T cells from PBMCs. Indicated subset: CD45RA+ positively selected. The DNA for the CDR3 is TGTGCCTGGTCTTCACAGGGTCCCCAGCCCCAGCATTTT. It codes for CAWSSQGPQPQHF.